The 2 T cell receptor beta chains presented below share a single source sample, sequenced in a study of monozygotic twins with inflammatory bowel disease. For each CDR3 protein, TCRdb gives one entry from its re-call of the 5' RACE reads, without DNA. The ten most abundant clones cover 1.6% of a sample with 200,000 to 250,000 distinct CDR3 sequences. The sample consisted of blood. These receptors were taken from a human donor with ulcerative colitis or Crohn's disease, or a healthy co-twin of an affected twin (not recorded which).

The rearrangement uses TRBV5-6 and TRBJ1-5; TCRdb reports TRBD1, a call that lacks DNA to check it against. The CDR3 has 17 amino acids. In germline, CDR1 is SGHDT, CDR2 YYEEEE. CDR3 sequence reads: CASSFGGQVFSNQPQHF.

This rearrangement joins TRBV6-2 or TRBV6-3 to TRBJ2-1. The CDR3 has 17 amino acids. CDR1 MNHEY and CDR2 SVGEGT come from the germline V gene. The CDR3 region is CASSYRLTSEAYNEQFF.